The 7 T cell receptor beta chains below were found in one sample sequenced in a study of blood T cell repertoires in COVID-19. Method: immunoSEQ multiplex PCR; TCRdb's copy keeps in-frame clones and lacks some. The table lists tens of thousands of clones, 82% of them singletons, with roughly an eighth in the top ten. Material: peripheral blood. These receptors all stem from an elderly woman with acute or convalescent COVID-19.

The chain uses TRBV11-2 and TRBJ2-2; tentatively, D is TRBD2 (5 bases). Germline CDR1 and CDR2: SGHAT and FQNNGV. This CDR3 has 15 amino acids. The V and J ends lost 2 bases and 3 bases respectively, with 10 bases between them. Here the CDR3 DNA reads TGTGCCAGCAGCTTAAGTTGGCGGGACACCGGGGAGCTGTTTTTT. Translating gives CASSLSWRDTGELFF.

The chain has TRBV7-8 and TRBJ2-7; 12 positions match TRBD2. CDR3 length: 15 amino acids. CDR1 is SGHVS, CDR2 FQNEAQ, per germline. The V and J ends lost 6 bases and 5 bases, in that order; junction bases with no gene match: 8. In DNA, the CDR3 is TGTGCCAGCAGGCAAACCCTAGCGGGAGGGAACGAGCAGTACTTC. It is translated as CASRQTLAGGNEQYF.

The J gene is TRBJ2-5, the V gene TRBV2, with D perhaps matching TRBD2 (5 bases). This CDR3 is 15 amino acids long. Trimming took off 3 bases at V and 1 base at J, with 12 bases between the two ends. Germline V gene data show CDR1 as SNHLY and CDR2 as FYNNEI. CDR3 sequence: CASSENSVVQETQYF. The CDR3 nucleotides are TGTGCCAGCAGTGAGAATAGCGTTGTCCAAGAGACCCAGTACTTC. The full variable domain, with the rest looked up from reference TRBV2 and TRBJ2-5, is EPEVTQTPSHQVTQMGQEVILRCVPISNHLYFYWYRQILGQKVEFLVSFYNNEISEKSEIFDDQFSVERPDGSNFTLKIRSTKLEDSAMYFCASSENSVVQETQYFGPGTRLLVL.

In its sample, this clone was seen a few times. The chain employs TRBV2 and TRBJ2-7; tentative D call: TRBD1 (6 bases). Trimming stripped 7 bases from V and 1 base from J, with 11 bases between. The CDR3 length is 13 residues. Germline V gene sequence: CDR1 SNHLY, CDR2 FYNNEI. CDR3 sequence: CASKETGSYEQYF. The CDR3 DNA reads TGTGCCAGCAAGGAGACAGGTTCCTACGAGCAGTACTTC.

V usage is TRBV7-8 and J usage is TRBJ1-5; the match to TRBD1 covers 10 bases. The CDR3 totals 17 residues. CDR1 is SGHVS and CDR2 is FQNEAQ in the germline V gene. Losses at the gene ends were 1 base for V and 2 bases for J; bases not matched to a gene: 5. The DNA of the CDR3 is TGTGCCAGCAGCTTAGAGGGACAGGGGCCCCGCAATCAGCCCCAGCATTTT. As protein: CASSLEGQGPRNQPQHF.

The chain joins TRBV4-1 to TRBJ2-1, with D possibly TRBD2 on 6 matching bases. The CDR3 has 17 residues. CDR1 and CDR2 from the germline V gene are MGHRA and YSYEKL. Trimming shortened V by 1 base and J by 8 bases, and 21 bases separated the two germline ends. CDR3 loop: CASSQGYAYGRGYEQFF. Written as DNA, the CDR3 is TGCGCCAGCAGCCAAGGTTATGCTTACGGGAGAGGATATGAGCAGTTCTTC.

The chain recombines TRBV7-9 with TRBJ2-7; D is unresolved. V shed 5 bases and J shed 6 bases, with 8 bases lying between them. This CDR3 is 11 amino acids long. Germline-derived CDR1 and CDR2 are SEHNR and FQNEAQ (reference sequence). The CDR3 loop is CASSATGEQYF. The DNA for the CDR3 is TGTGCCAGCAGCGCGACTGGCGAGCAGTACTTC.